The source of this T cell receptor beta chain is a study of graft-versus-host responses after intestinal transplantation. Only in-frame clones appear in the TCRdb table, and some are missing; sequencing was by immunoSEQ multiplex PCR. The table shows roughly 120,000 clones, with 90% occurring only once. A remark on this clone: Its antigen is currently unknown.

Germline assignment: CDR1 SGHDT and CDR2 YYEEEE. Trimming cost V 2 bases and J 0 bases, with 5 bases left between them. This CDR3 has 13 residues. Study-level points and caveats: Early after transplant, HvG declines were associated with peak levels of circulating GvH clones.

This TCR derives from a human donor who received an intestinal transplant. Sequenced material: unstimulated CD4+ T cells sorted from spleen or lymph node cells, taken before intestinal transplant. The chain has TRBV5-6 and TRBJ1-2; D gene uncertain. The DNA for the CDR3 is TGTGCCAGCAGCTTCCAGGCTAACTATGGCTACACCTTC. Protein product: CASSFQANYGYTF. Looking up the rest from reference TRBV5-6 and TRBJ1-2 gives the full variable domain: DAGVTQSPTHLIKTRGQQVTLRCSPKSGHDTVSWYQQALGQGPQFIFQYYEEEERQRGNFPDRFSGHQFPNYSSELNVNALLLGDSALYLCASSFQANYGYTFGSGTRLTVV.